This T cell receptor beta chain is from a study of T cells in Graves' hyperthyroidism and ophthalmopathy. About the study: At the time of initial diagnosis and before any treatment, peripheral blood was collected.

Using RNA transcripts as the source, TCR beta CDR3 regions were amplified. HTBI primers were used for first-round RT-PCR of the TCR CDR3. TCRdb reprocessed the multiplex PCR reads with MiXCR, giving one entry per CDR3 protein. The table includes some 250,000 distinct CDR3 sequences, approximately 14% detected once. Study-wide findings and caveats: Patients with ophthalmopathy were separated from those with stable hyperthyroidism by a 13 V-J model.

As concerns this clonotype: Its specificity is unknown.

This blood was taken when hyperthyroidism was first diagnosed, before any ophthalmopathy symptoms existed. Trimming removed 0 bases from V and 2 bases from J; junction bases left unmatched: 1. This CDR3 region has 15 residues. Germline V gives CDR1 SGDLS, CDR2 YYNGEE. This TCR came from a woman aged 40 to 49 with Graves' hyperthyroidism that later progressed to Graves' ophthalmopathy. J is TRBJ2-7 and V is TRBV9; 11 bases fit TRBD2. Input material: blood. The CDR3: CASSVGLAGTYEQYF. The CDR3 DNA reads TGTGCCAGCAGCGTAGGACTAGCGGGGACCTACGAGCAGTACTTC.